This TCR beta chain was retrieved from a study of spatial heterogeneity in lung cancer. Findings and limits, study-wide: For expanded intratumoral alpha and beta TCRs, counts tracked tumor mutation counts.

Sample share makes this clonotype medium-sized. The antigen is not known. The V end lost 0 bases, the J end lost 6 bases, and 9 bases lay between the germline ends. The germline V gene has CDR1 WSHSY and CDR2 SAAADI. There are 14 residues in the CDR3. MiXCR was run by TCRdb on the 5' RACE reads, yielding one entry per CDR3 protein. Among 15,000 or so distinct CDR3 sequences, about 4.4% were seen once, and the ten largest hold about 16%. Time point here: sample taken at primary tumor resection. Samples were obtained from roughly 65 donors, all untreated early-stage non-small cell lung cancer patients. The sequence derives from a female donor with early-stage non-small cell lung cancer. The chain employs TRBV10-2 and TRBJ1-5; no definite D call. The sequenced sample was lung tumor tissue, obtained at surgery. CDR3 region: CASSESVASQPQHF. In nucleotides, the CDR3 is TGCGCCAGCAGTGAGTCGGTAGCAAGTCAGCCCCAGCATTTT.